The 23 T cell receptor beta chains in this list originate from one sample, sequenced in a study of STAT3 mutations in large granular lymphocyte leukemia. Regarding the study as a whole: At least one immunodominant TCR beta clonotype appeared in every T-cell large granular lymphocyte leukemia patient.

These receptors' targets are unknown. Clones were read by immunoSEQ multiplex PCR, and TCRdb kept only the in-frame ones, dropping some. The sample lists about 42,000 clones, 80% to 85% seen once, with less than 0.55% in the top ten. The sequencing sample was made of PBMCs. The source of these receptors is a human donor with T large granular lymphocyte leukemia. Some clones in this sample may be carry-over from other donors' samples.

The chain joins TRBV5-4 to TRBJ2-3; TRBD1 might be the D (5 bases). This CDR3 has 16 amino acids. CDR1 and CDR2 (germline): SGHNT, YYREEE (reference sequence). V lost 4 bases and J lost 1, with 16 bases in between. The CDR3 protein is CASSPTLRVGTDTQYF. The CDR3 DNA reads TGTGCCAGCAGCCCTACCCTCAGGGTGGGCACAGATACGCAGTATTTT.

This sequence joins TRBV12-5 and TRBJ2-5, with 8 bases matching TRBD2. Germline V gene data show CDR1 as LGHNT and CDR2 as FRNRAP. The J segment lost 5 bases and the V segment lost 1 base, leaving 6 bases of the junction unmatched. This CDR3 spans 15 amino acids. The CDR3 nucleotides read TGTGCTAGTGGTTTGGGCAGCGGGGGCCTGGAGACCCAGTACTTC. It yields the protein CASGLGSGGLETQYF.

This chain joins TRBV28 and TRBJ1-5, with TRBD1 as a possible D gene (5 bases). The germline V gene has CDR1 MDHEN and CDR2 SYDVKM. Trimming shortened V by 8 bases and J by 1 base, and 18 bases separated the two germline ends. The CDR3 totals 16 residues. In DNA, the CDR3 is TGTGCCAGCCGCCCCATAGGAAGGGGCAGCAATCAGCCCCAGCATTTT. Translated, it gives CASRPIGRGSNQPQHF. Full variable domain (remainder filled in from reference TRBV28 and TRBJ1-5): DVKVTQSSRYLVKRTGEKVFLECVQDMDHENMFWYRQDPGLGLRLIYFSYDVKMKEKGDIPEGYSVSREKKERFSLILESASTNQTSMYLCASRPIGRGSNQPQHFGDGTRLSIL.

This clone has a single count. The chain recombines TRBV5-1 with TRBJ2-3; no reliable D call. V was shortened by 4 bases and J by 4 bases, with 10 bases between the two germline ends. CDR1 and CDR2 from the germline V gene are SGHRS and YFSETQ. The CDR3 is 13 amino acids. The CDR3 coding sequence is TGCGCCAGCAGCGCCTCGGGTCCAGATACGCAGTATTTT. Its translation is CASSASGPDTQYF.

This clone appeared once. The V gene is TRBV13, the J gene TRBJ1-1; D is unclear. CDR1 PRHDT and CDR2 FYEKMQ come from the germline V gene (reference sequence). V was cut by 6 bases and J by 3 bases, with 14 bases left in between. The CDR3 totals 14 residues. The CDR3: CASRILTEHTEAFF. In DNA form, the CDR3 reads TGTGCCAGCAGGATTCTAACAGAACACACTGAAGCTTTCTTT.

The rearrangement uses TRBV5-1 and TRBJ2-1; D is unresolved. Per germline, CDR1 SGHRS and CDR2 YFSETQ. The CDR3 runs to 12 residues. The V gene lost 1 base and the J gene lost 7 bases, with 6 bases spanning the gap. Written as DNA, the CDR3 is TGCGCCAGCAGCTTGAGCTGGAATGAGCAGTTCTTC. It translates to CASSLSWNEQFF.

There are a few counts of this clone. The chain carries TRBV15 and TRBJ1-6; 7 bases match TRBD1. This CDR3 spans 13 amino acids. Germline CDR1 LNHNV, CDR2 YYDKDF (reference sequence). J was trimmed by 7 bases and V by 7 bases; bases with no gene match: 4. In DNA form, the CDR3 reads TGTGCCACCAACAGGGACAGAAATTCACCCCTCCACTTT. The encoded protein is CATNRDRNSPLHF.

This clone appeared a single time. The V and J genes are TRBV11-3 and TRBJ2-3, with D unresolved. In germline, CDR1 is SGHNT, CDR2 YENEEA. The V end was cut by 5 bases, the J end by 0 bases, with 9 bases between. The CDR3 spans 14 residues. CDR3 in amino acids: CASSTGPSTDTQYF. For the CDR3, the DNA is TGTGCCAGCAGCACCGGACCGAGCACAGATACGCAGTATTTT.

The chain employs TRBV6-6 and TRBJ1-5; D possibly corresponds to TRBD1 (6 bases). The length of the CDR3 is 13 residues. With 0 bases removed from V and 11 bases from J, the gap between germline ends came to 11 bases. Germline V gene lookup returns CDR1 MNHNY and CDR2 SVGAGI (reference sequence). CDR3 nucleotide sequence: TGTGCCAGCAGTTACTCAGGGGGTCTGGCCCAGCATTTT. This translates into CASSYSGGLAQHF.

This clone came up a few times. V gene TRBV7-6 combines with J gene TRBJ1-5; a possible D gene is TRBD1 (6 bases). The germline V and J ends were trimmed by 1 base and 3 bases, with 7 bases remaining between them. Germline CDR1 and CDR2: SGHVS and FNYEAQ. CDR3 length equals 14 residues. CDR3 loop: CASSLDRDNQPQHF. The CDR3 nucleotides read TGTGCCAGCAGCTTAGACAGGGACAATCAGCCCCAGCATTTT.

The chain employs TRBV5-1 and TRBJ2-3; 13 nucleotides line up with TRBD2. Per germline, CDR1 SGHRS and CDR2 YFSETQ. V was pared by 2 bases and J by 2 bases, with 11 bases of the junction left unmatched. CDR3 length: 19 amino acids. Written as DNA, the CDR3 is TGCGCCAGCAGCTTCGGACAGGGAGGACTAGCGGGGGACACAGATACGCAGTATTTT. Translated: CASSFGQGGLAGDTDTQYF. Based on the CDR3 plus reference TRBV5-1 and TRBJ2-3, the full variable domain is KAGVTQTPRYLIKTRGQQVTLSCSPISGHRSVSWYQQTPGQGLQFLFEYFSETQRNKGNFPGRFSGRQFSNSRSEMNVSTLELGDSALYLCASSFGQGGLAGDTDTQYFGPGTRLTVL.

V and J are TRBV12-5 and TRBJ1-2; D unclear. CDR1 LGHNT and CDR2 FRNRAP come from the germline V gene. Trimming left V 4 bases short and J 7 bases short, with 19 bases between. The CDR3 is 15 residues long. The CDR3 DNA is TGTGCTAGTGGTTCCTACCCGGCGGACGGACTTGGCTACACCTTC. It codes for CASGSYPADGLGYTF.

The rearrangement uses TRBV7-6 and TRBJ1-4, with 9 bases that match TRBD1. CDR1 is SGHVS and CDR2 is FNYEAQ in the germline V gene. After removal of 3 bases from V and 9 bases from J, the junction contained 2 bases not matched to a gene. There are 13 residues in the CDR3. CDR3 sequence reads: CASSLGQGQKLFF. For the CDR3, the DNA is TGTGCCAGCAGCTTGGGACAGGGACAAAAACTGTTTTTT. The full variable domain, with the rest looked up from reference TRBV7-6 and TRBJ1-4, is GAGVSQSPRYKVTKRGQDVALRCDPISGHVSLYWYRQALGQGPEFLTYFNYEAQQDKSGLPNDRFSAERPEGSISTLTIQRTEQRDSAMYRCASSLGQGQKLFFGSGTQLSVL.

This clone was counted between two and nine times. This chain joins TRBV6-1 and TRBJ1-6; possibly TRBD1 for D (5 bases). CDR3 length: 13 amino acids. The germline V and J ends were trimmed by 5 bases and 13 bases, with 15 bases remaining between them. CDR1 and CDR2 (germline): MNHNS, SASEGT. CDR3 protein: CASSQDRQWPLHF. The CDR3 coding sequence is TGTGCCAGCAGTCAGGATCGACAGTGGCCCCTCCACTTT.

V usage is TRBV18 and J usage is TRBJ1-1; 10 bases line up with TRBD1. Germline V gene data show CDR1 as KGHSH and CDR2 as LQKENI. This CDR3 has 16 residues. Unmatched junction bases numbered 6, after V lost 3 bases and J lost 2 bases. The CDR3 here is CASSPAGQGINTEAFF. DNA for the CDR3: TGTGCCAGCTCACCTGCGGGACAGGGGATTAACACTGAAGCTTTCTTT.

As DNA, the CDR3 is TGTGCCAGTTCGTCTTTACCGCCCTCCTACGAGCAGTACGTC. This sequence encodes CASSSLPPSYEQYV. V usage is TRBV2 and J usage is TRBJ2-7; D gene unclear. V was shortened by 9 bases and J by 0 bases, with 15 bases between the two germline ends. Germline CDR1 is SNHLY and CDR2 is FYNNEI. The CDR3 contains 14 residues.

The chain is built from TRBV4-3 and TRBJ2-6; D not certain. Trimming left V 2 bases short and J 3 bases short, with 11 bases between. The CDR3 is 16 amino acids. From germline, CDR1 is LGHNA and CDR2 YSLEER. The CDR3 DNA is TGCGCCAGCAGCCAATCTACTGGGCATGGGGCCAACGTCCTGACTTTC. This gives the protein CASSQSTGHGANVLTF.

This clone appeared a few times. The chain has TRBV6-5 and TRBJ2-1; maybe TRBD1 (5 bases). The CDR3 extends over 11 amino acids. The germline V and J ends were trimmed by 5 bases and 7 bases, with 6 bases remaining between them. The germline gives CDR1 MNHEY, CDR2 SVGAGI. CDR3 coding DNA: TGTGCCAGCAGTAGGGGAAATGAGCAGTTCTTC. It encodes CASSRGNEQFF.

This chain links TRBV5-1 with TRBJ2-1, with 8 positions matching TRBD2. CDR1 is SGHRS and CDR2 is YFSETQ in the germline V gene. V was pared by 4 bases and J by 0 bases, with 3 bases of the junction left unmatched. The CDR3 is 15 residues long. Here the CDR3 reads CASSEGTSSYNEQFF. The CDR3 region has the DNA TGCGCCAGCAGCGAGGGGACTAGCTCCTACAATGAGCAGTTCTTC.

The chain combines TRBV7-6 with TRBJ2-2; no firm D call. CDR1 SGHVS and CDR2 FNYEAQ come from the germline V gene. V dropped 0 bases and J dropped 1 base, with 3 bases sitting between them. The CDR3 loop spans 14 amino acids. CDR3 residues: CASSLAGNTGELFF. For the CDR3, the DNA is TGTGCCAGCAGCTTAGCTGGGAACACCGGGGAGCTGTTTTTT.

The chain carries TRBV7-2 and TRBJ1-2, with D maybe TRBD1 (6 bases). The CDR3 contains 18 residues. Looked up from germline, CDR1 is SGHTA and CDR2 is FQGNSA. Deletions cut 0 bases from V and 1 base from J, with 18 bases between. CDR3 sequence: CASSLAWGGATYNYGYTF. The CDR3 DNA follows: TGTGCCAGCAGCTTAGCGTGGGGGGGGGCTACCTATAACTATGGCTACACCTTC. Full variable domain (missing parts from reference TRBV7-2 and TRBJ1-2): GAGVSQSPSNKVTEKGKDVELRCDPISGHTALYWYRQSLGQGLEFLIYFQGNSAPDKSGLPSDRFSAERTGGSVSTLTIQRTQQEDSAVYLCASSLAWGGATYNYGYTFGSGTRLTVV.

This chain uses TRBV27 with TRBJ2-7, with TRBD1 identical over 9 bases. V lost 4 bases and J lost 2; bases outside the gene matches: 3. Germline V lookup: CDR1 MNHEY, CDR2 SMNVEV (reference sequence). The CDR3 consists of 14 residues. Written as DNA, the CDR3 is TGTGCCAGCAGTTCCTGGGACAGGGCCTACGAGCAGTACTTC. Its protein product is CASSSWDRAYEQYF.

This chain connects TRBV10-3 to TRBJ2-5; D possibly corresponds to TRBD2 (7 bases). CDR3 length equals 13 residues. Looked up from germline, CDR1 is ENHRY and CDR2 is SYGVKD. The V end was cut by 10 bases, the J end by 5 bases, with 17 bases between. DNA for the CDR3: TGTGCCACGGCTGGGGGGGCGGGCGAGACCCAGTACTTC. This gives the protein CATAGGAGETQYF.